This entry features one TCR beta chain sequence. The antigen remains unidentified. This record belongs to a study of immune cell composition in non-small cell lung cancer. Findings and caveats of the study: Clones >0.5% enriched in tumour were rarer in adenocarcinoma (roughly 35%) than squamous (75%). Smoking pack-years did not significantly correlate with tumour TCR-beta clonality. Tumour-reactive clones were not shown to match dominant in vivo tumour clones.

Losses at the gene ends were 4 bases for V and 5 bases for J; bases not matched to a gene: 5. The CDR3 is 14 residues long. Germline CDR1 is SGHNT and CDR2 is YYREEE (reference sequence). Genomic DNA came from frozen unsorted single-cell suspensions. Only in-frame clones appear in the TCRdb table, and some are missing; sequencing was by immunoSEQ multiplex PCR. The table records some 2,500 clones, 65% to 80% of them present only once. Sequencing was done on a sample of lung tumor tissue. The sequence derives from a human donor with non-small cell lung cancer. The V call is TRBV5-4, the J call TRBJ2-5; 10 nucleotides agree with TRBD2. The CDR3 here is CASSTGLARETQYF. Here the CDR3 DNA reads TGTGCCAGCAGCACGGGACTAGCGAGGGAGACCCAGTACTTC.